Below, 5 T cell receptor beta chains from the same sample are listed, as sequenced in a study of tumor-infiltrating lymphocytes in primary liver carcinoma. Investigators took RNA and DNA out together from roughly 18-30 mg of unsorted bulk tissue. Total RNA amounting to 500 ng was the source from which TCR beta cDNA was made with a constant-region primer. Slightly modified ARM-PCR, run as three nested multiplex PCR rounds, produced the TCR beta libraries. The study ran its first two PCR rounds for approximately 10 cycles each, using TRBV1-TRBV30 forward primers and a C-beta reverse primer. TCRdb re-derived calls from the multiplex PCR reads in MiXCR, one entry per CDR3 protein. This table has about 78,000 distinct CDR3 sequences, about two thirds appearing once. The sequencing sample was made of liver tumor tissue from sampling region 4. The subset is: tumor region T4, right-lateral pole. These receptors were taken from an older woman with primary liver carcinoma and hepatitis B virus infection.

By sample share, this clonotype is medium-sized (0.01 to 0.1%). This sequence joins TRBV11-2 and TRBJ2-3; the D gene is possibly TRBD1 (5 bases). The V end was cut by 1 base, the J end by 3 bases, with 11 bases between. The CDR3 extends over 15 amino acids. Germline values: CDR1 SGHAT, CDR2 FQNNGV. CDR3 region: CASSLGQSPTDTQYF. The CDR3 coding sequence is TGTGCCAGCAGCTTAGGACAGTCCCCAACAGATACGCAGTATTTT.

With regard to this clonotype: This may come from a read error, since a much larger clone is one base off. This CDR3 is missing its conserved last phenylalanine or tryptophan, likely due to a read error. The J gene is TRBJ1-1, the V gene TRBV29-1, with D perhaps matching TRBD1 (5 bases). Trimming removed 8 bases at V and 0 bases at J, with 22 bases between. Germline CDR1 reads SQVTM; CDR2 reads ANQGSEA. The CDR3 contains 16 residues. The CDR3 coding sequence is TGCAGCACAAGTAGGGAGGGGTTTTTAATGAACACTGAAGCTTTCCTT. Protein sequence: CSTSREGFLMNTEAFL.

This clonotype rates as medium-sized. The V and J genes are TRBV12-3 or TRBV12-4 and TRBJ1-2; the D gene is possibly TRBD1 (6 bases). Between the trimmed V and J ends, which lost 3 bases and 2 bases, there was a span of 19 bases. This CDR3 is built from 17 residues. The CDR3 bases are TGTGCCAGCAGTTTTAGTCAGGCGGGGGCGCTGAACTATGGCTACACCTTC. Its protein product is CASSFSQAGALNYGYTF.

The CDR3 loop reads CSAREGEYNQPQHF. CDR3 in DNA: TGCAGTGCTAGAGAGGGGGAATACAATCAGCCCCAGCATTTT. The gene calls are TRBV20-1 and TRBJ1-5; possibly TRBD1 for D (5 bases). Trimming left V 0 bases short and J 3 bases short, with 9 bases between. The CDR3 covers 14 residues. Germline V gives CDR1 DFQATT, CDR2 SNEGSKA (reference sequence).

The chain is built from TRBV20-1 and TRBJ2-7; possibly TRBD1 for D (6 bases). Trimming stripped 5 bases from V and 5 bases from J, with 22 bases between. From germline, CDR1 is DFQATT and CDR2 SNEGSKA (reference sequence). The CDR3 is 15 amino acids. The CDR3 loop is CSARLGEFRGHEQYF. Written as DNA, the CDR3 is TGCAGTGCTCGGCTGGGGGAATTCAGGGGCCACGAGCAGTACTTC.